This TCR beta chain was profiled in a study of T-cell reconstitution after alpha-beta-depleted transplantation in children. CDR1 is LNHDA and CDR2 is SQIVND in the germline V gene (reference sequence). The CDR3 runs 14 residues. V lost 7 bases and J 0 bases, leaving 9 bases between the germline ends. Unique molecular identifiers were used to barcode this TCRbeta library. TCRdb itself ran the PCR reads through MiXCR, one entry per CDR3 protein. The repertoire holds approximately 490,000 distinct CDR3 sequences, with about an eighth as singletons. The specimen was PBMCs from the stem cell graft donor, collected from the stem cell graft. The chain recombines TRBV19 with TRBJ2-2; D is perhaps TRBD2 (5 bases). This clonotype originated in a human donor who donated a stem cell graft to a child with combined immunodeficiency. The DNA for the CDR3 is TGTGCCAGTAAGAGTAGCGCGAACACCGGGGAGCTGTTTTTT. This translates into CASKSSANTGELFF. The entire variable domain, with the rest obtained from reference TRBV19 and TRBJ2-2, is as follows: DGGITQSPKYLFRKEGQNVTLSCEQNLNHDAMYWYRQDPGQGLRLIYYSQIVNDFQKGDIAEGYSVSREKKESFPLTVTSAQKNPTAFYLCASKSSANTGELFFGEGSRLTVL.